The clone carrying this T cell receptor (beta chain) is a singleton in its sample. Antigen unknown. Depths of 1 in 200,000 to 1 in 1 million T cells were the sequencing target. Produced via immunoSEQ multiplex PCR; TCRdb's table is partial and in-frame only. The sample shows 250,000 to 350,000 clones, 65% to 85% of them seen only once. The source of the sample is a study of cytotoxic CD8 clonotypes in ibrutinib-treated CLL. The CDR3 loop spans 16 amino acids. V was trimmed by 0 bases and J by 0 bases, leaving 15 bases between them. Germline V gene lookup returns CDR1 SQVTM and CDR2 ANQGSEA. TCR beta library input comprised about 2 micrograms of genomic DNA from cryopreserved PBMCs. The study, taken as a whole, reports: Progressing patients had sampling times that differed from those of sustained-remission patients. Having risen at ibrutinib response, clonality had fallen back toward baseline by progression.

The receptor's source is a human donor with chronic lymphocytic leukemia. The sequences come from PBMCs, collected at disease progression, from a patient treated with ibrutinib. This rearrangement joins TRBV29-1 to TRBJ2-7; D ambiguous. The CDR3 sequence is CSVEDRYGAISYEQYF. Written as DNA, the CDR3 is TGCAGCGTTGAAGATCGATATGGCGCGATCTCCTACGAGCAGTACTTC.